The 4 T cell receptor beta chains reported below all come from one sample, sequenced in a study of T cells in Graves' hyperthyroidism and ophthalmopathy (dated by TCRdb to about 2019). Libraries were prepared through multiplex PCR. TCRdb records Illumina HiSeq 2000 as the sequencer. Amplification of TCR beta CDR3 regions was carried out from RNA transcripts. For the first round of RT-PCR on the TCR CDR3, the HTBI primer set was used together with the Qiagen OneStep RT-PCR kit. In-frame beta chains were kept once TCRdb had trimmed the public reads at Q25 with fastp and called clones with MiXCR. Rows with one shared CDR3 protein collapse into an entry with the most common genes and DNA. The sample data list under 350,000 distinct CDR3 sequences, and approximately 17% of these were observed just once. The ten largest clones take up around 58% of the sample. Sequencing used blood. The receptors originated from a woman aged 60-75 years with Graves' ophthalmopathy.

The chain employs TRBV20-1 and TRBJ1-2, with D unresolved. Germline CDR1 reads DFQATT; CDR2 reads SNEGSKA (reference sequence). Trimming pared 1 base from V and 2 bases from J, leaving 14 bases between. This CDR3 is 15 amino acids long. CDR3 protein: CSARARTAENYGYTF. In DNA form, the CDR3 reads TGCAGTGCTAGAGCCCGGACGGCCGAAAACTATGGCTACACCTTC.

The chain joins TRBV19 to TRBJ2-5; TRBD2 matches at 12 bases. The CDR3 spans 15 residues. CDR1 LNHDA and CDR2 SQIVND come from the germline V gene (reference sequence). V lost 3 bases to trimming and J lost 2 bases; unmatched junction nucleotides: 1. The CDR3 DNA is TGTGCCAGTAGTATCGGGACTAGCGGGCAAGAGACCCAGTACTTC. Translating it yields CASSIGTSGQETQYF.

This clonotype occurred a few times. J is TRBJ1-6 and V is TRBV4-1; tentative D call: TRBD1 (5 bases). CDR3 length: 15 residues. Trimming shortened V by 4 bases and J by 7 bases, and 14 bases separated the two germline ends. Germline CDR1 reads MGHRA; CDR2 reads YSYEKL. The chain's CDR3 is CASSLEAGTNSPLHF. CDR3 nucleotide sequence: TGCGCCAGCAGCCTGGAGGCAGGGACGAATTCACCCCTCCACTTT.

This clonotype showed up many times. CDR3 in amino acids: CASRRGGYTF. CDR3 coding DNA: TGTGCCAGCAGAAGAGGGGGCTACACCTTC. The rearrangement links TRBV2 to TRBJ1-2; unclear D gene. The V gene's germline CDR1 is SNHLY and CDR2 FYNNEI. V was clipped by 6 bases and J by 8 bases, with 7 bases between them. CDR3 size: 10 residues.